Below are 30 T cell receptor beta chains sequenced from a single sample in a study of cytomegalovirus exposure and HLA in healthy donors. The data were produced by immunoSEQ multiplex PCR, yet TCRdb's version contains in-frame clones alone and is incomplete. This table holds about 68,000 clones, roughly 96% found once. The material sequenced was PBMCs. The receptors shown here come from a man younger than 35 in good health and CMV-seronegative.

The V and J genes are TRBV18 and TRBJ1-2; 12 bases line up with TRBD1. J gave up 8 bases and V 3 bases, and 7 bases lay outside the gene matches. CDR1 and CDR2 from the germline V gene are KGHSH and LQKENI. This CDR3 contains 15 residues. CDR3 sequence reads: CASSPLGQGAYGYTF. The CDR3 DNA is TGTGCCAGCTCACCCCTGGGACAGGGGGCTTACGGCTACACCTTC.

This chain links TRBV29-1 with TRBJ2-3, with 8 positions matching TRBD1. Trimming cost V 2 bases and J 6 bases; bases outside gene matches: 4. Germline-derived CDR1 and CDR2 are SQVTM and ANQGSEA. The CDR3 length is 13 residues. CDR3 sequence reads: CSVEQGAGDTQYF. CDR3 bases: TGCAGCGTTGAACAGGGGGCCGGGGATACGCAGTATTTT.

V gene TRBV25-1 combines with J gene TRBJ1-4; TRBD1 is a possible D gene (5 bases). This CDR3 region has 15 residues. The V and J ends lost 2 bases and 5 bases respectively, with 12 bases between them. Germline V gene data show CDR1 as MGHDK and CDR2 as SYGVNS. The CDR3 reads CASSENRGKNEKLFF. In nucleotides, the CDR3 is TGTGCCAGCAGTGAAAATCGGGGGAAAAATGAAAAACTGTTTTTT. The entire variable domain, with the rest obtained from reference TRBV25-1 and TRBJ1-4, is as follows: EADIYQTPRYLVIGTGKKITLECSQTMGHDKMYWYQQDPGMELHLIHYSYGVNSTEKGDLSSESTVSRIRTEHFPLTLESARPSHTSQYLCASSENRGKNEKLFFGSGTQLSVL.

This chain links TRBV11-2 with TRBJ2-1; possible D gene TRBD2, 5 bases. The V end lost 1 base, the J end lost 5 bases, and 6 bases lay between the germline ends. Germline V lookup: CDR1 SGHAT, CDR2 FQNNGV. This CDR3 contains 13 residues. The DNA for the CDR3 is TGTGCCAGCAGCTTAGGTAGCGACAATGAGCAGTTCTTC. This gives the protein CASSLGSDNEQFF. The full variable domain, with the rest looked up from reference TRBV11-2 and TRBJ2-1, is EAGVAQSPRYKIIEKRQSVAFWCNPISGHATLYWYQQILGQGPKLLIQFQNNGVVDDSQLPKDRFSAERLKGVDSTLKIQPAKLEDSAVYLCASSLGSDNEQFFGPGTRLTVL.

This rearrangement joins TRBV5-4 to TRBJ1-2; 7 nucleotides align to TRBD1. V lost 3 bases to trimming and J lost 7 bases; unmatched junction nucleotides: 12. Germline values: CDR1 SGHNT, CDR2 YYREEE (reference sequence). This CDR3 region has 15 residues. This chain's CDR3 is CASSWDSHLKGGYTF. CDR3 DNA: TGTGCCAGCAGCTGGGACAGCCACTTGAAGGGTGGCTACACCTTC.

J is TRBJ2-1 and V is TRBV27; unclear D gene. This CDR3 is built from 16 residues. Trimming stripped 5 bases from V and 4 bases from J, with 18 bases between. Germline values: CDR1 MNHEY, CDR2 SMNVEV (reference sequence). The CDR3 nucleotides are TGTGCCAGCAGTCTCTTTACAGCCGATCGTTACAATGAGCAGTTCTTC. As protein: CASSLFTADRYNEQFF.

This clone was detected only once. This chain connects TRBV5-6 to TRBJ2-7; D is ambiguous. V dropped 2 bases and J dropped 0 bases, with 12 bases sitting between them. From germline, CDR1 is SGHDT and CDR2 YYEEEE. This CDR3 comprises 15 residues. CDR3 protein: CASSFWATSSYEQYF. DNA for the CDR3: TGTGCCAGCAGCTTTTGGGCTACGAGCTCCTACGAGCAGTACTTC.

This chain's CDR3 is CASSPRTSGRYQETQYF. Here the CDR3 DNA reads TGCGCCAGCAGCCCAAGGACTAGCGGGAGGTACCAAGAGACCCAGTACTTC. The genes are TRBV4-1 and TRBJ2-5; 14 nucleotides agree with TRBD2. The germline CDR1 and CDR2 sequences are MGHRA and YSYEKL. This CDR3 is built from 17 residues. The V and J ends lost 4 bases and 0 bases, in that order; junction bases with no gene match: 4.

The chain couples TRBV11-2 to TRBJ2-7, with D unclear. The CDR3 loop spans 13 amino acids. Germline CDR1 reads SGHAT; CDR2 reads FQNNGV. The V end lost 3 bases, the J end lost 6 bases, and 12 bases lay between the germline ends. The CDR3, as DNA: TGTGCCAGCAGCTTCCCCGGAGTGGGCGAGCAGTACTTC. It specifies CASSFPGVGEQYF.

The chain employs TRBV18 and TRBJ1-3, with D maybe TRBD1 (5 bases). Trimming pared 3 bases from V and 6 bases from J, leaving 15 bases between. The CDR3 runs 15 residues. Germline V gene data show CDR1 as KGHSH and CDR2 as LQKENI. CDR3 DNA: TGTGCCAGCTCACCCCAGGGATTGGGCGAAAACACCATATATTTT. Translation: CASSPQGLGENTIYF.

This rearrangement joins TRBV28 to TRBJ2-3, with 7 bases lining up with TRBD2. With 1 base clipped from V and 5 bases from J, the junction kept 6 bases outside the gene matches. This CDR3 spans 15 amino acids. The germline gives CDR1 MDHEN, CDR2 SYDVKM. The CDR3 sequence: CASSLYPGGEDTQYF. The CDR3 coding sequence is TGTGCCAGCAGTTTATACCCGGGAGGTGAAGATACGCAGTATTTT.

CDR3 in amino acids: CASSPLQGAEAFF. CDR3 bases: TGTGCCAGCAGCCCTCTTCAGGGGGCTGAAGCTTTCTTT. The rearrangement uses TRBV9 and TRBJ1-1; 7 bases are a match to TRBD1. The CDR3 extends over 13 amino acids. J lost 6 bases, V lost 4 bases, and 6 bases had no gene match. From germline, CDR1 is SGDLS and CDR2 YYNGEE.

The rearrangement links TRBV13 to TRBJ2-1, with TRBD2 identical over 7 bases. Trimming took 0 bases from V and 8 from J; bases not matched to a gene: 4. This CDR3 has 14 residues. From germline, CDR1 is PRHDT and CDR2 FYEKMQ (reference sequence). CDR3 sequence: CASSLGGGVDEQFF. The CDR3 nucleotides are TGTGCCAGCAGCTTAGGTGGGGGGGTGGATGAGCAGTTCTTC.

The chain links TRBV5-1 to TRBJ2-1, with D maybe TRBD2 (6 bases). Trimming stripped 4 bases from V and 7 bases from J, with 15 bases between. The germline V gene has CDR1 SGHRS and CDR2 YFSETQ. The CDR3 covers 14 residues. The CDR3 DNA follows: TGCGCCAGCAGCCTCGCTAGCGTGGTTAATGAGCAGTTCTTC. Its protein product is CASSLASVVNEQFF.

V usage is TRBV10-3 and J usage is TRBJ1-1; 10 positions match TRBD1. The CDR3 has 15 residues. From germline, CDR1 is ENHRY and CDR2 SYGVKD. V was pared by 10 bases and J by 2 bases, with 10 bases of the junction left unmatched. CDR3 loop: CATWGDRGSNTEAFF. In DNA form, the CDR3 reads TGTGCCACATGGGGGGACAGGGGTTCAAACACTGAAGCTTTCTTT.

The rearrangement links TRBV28 to TRBJ1-4; a possible D gene is TRBD1 (5 bases). This CDR3 is built from 14 residues. V lost 3 bases, J lost 3 bases, and 8 bases lay in between. Per the germline V gene, CDR1 is MDHEN and CDR2 is SYDVKM. CDR3 loop: CASSLGGPNEKLFF. CDR3 bases: TGTGCCAGCAGTTTGGGGGGACCTAATGAAAAACTGTTTTTT.

The chain carries TRBV7-9 and TRBJ2-3; D unclear. Germline V gives CDR1 SEHNR, CDR2 FQNEAQ (reference sequence). The CDR3 length is 12 residues. The V gene lost 1 base and the J gene lost 8 bases, with 7 bases spanning the gap. The CDR3 here is CASSLGSGTQYF. CDR3 in DNA: TGTGCCAGCAGCTTAGGGTCGGGTACGCAGTATTTT. Full variable domain (remainder filled in from reference TRBV7-9 and TRBJ2-3): DTGVSQNPRHKITKRGQNVTFRCDPISEHNRLYWYRQTLGQGPEFLTYFQNEAQLEKSRLLSDRFSAERPKGSFSTLEIQRTEQGDSAMYLCASSLGSGTQYFGPGTRLTVL.

The chain has TRBV7-3 and TRBJ2-3; a possible D gene is TRBD2 (6 bases). This CDR3 region has 15 residues. V gave up 5 bases and J gave up 1 base, with 13 bases separating them. The germline V gene encodes CDR1 SGHTA and CDR2 FQGTGA. CDR3 loop: CASSLDGGGTDTQYF. CDR3 in DNA: TGTGCCAGCAGCCTAGATGGCGGGGGCACAGATACGCAGTATTTT.

V and J are TRBV28 and TRBJ1-1; 9 nucleotides match TRBD1. Germline V CDR1 and CDR2: MDHEN, SYDVKM. V shed 5 bases, J shed 9 bases, and the junction held 19 bases outside the gene matches. The CDR3 consists of 17 residues. The CDR3 protein is CASSPMGQGLASQKAFF. As DNA, the CDR3 is TGTGCCAGCAGTCCAATGGGACAGGGTTTGGCCTCTCAAAAAGCTTTCTTT.

The chain links TRBV28 to TRBJ1-2, with no clear D. The germline gives CDR1 MDHEN, CDR2 SYDVKM. The V end was cut by 3 bases, the J end by 3 bases, with 11 bases between. The CDR3 is made up of 14 amino acids. This chain's CDR3 is CASSFERGYYGYTF. The CDR3 DNA is TGTGCCAGCAGTTTCGAGCGGGGTTACTATGGCTACACCTTC.

This rearrangement joins TRBV4-1 to TRBJ2-5; possibly TRBD2 for D (5 bases). CDR3 length equals 13 residues. Germline assignment: CDR1 MGHRA and CDR2 YSYEKL. The ends were cut back, 2 bases at V and 4 bases at J, with 8 bases in the middle. This CDR3 reads CASSQTRGETQYF. CDR3 DNA: TGCGCCAGCAGCCAAACTAGAGGAGAGACCCAGTACTTC.

The chain carries TRBV2 and TRBJ2-3, with D possibly matching TRBD2 (6 bases). Trimming took off 6 bases at V and 3 bases at J, with 16 bases between the two ends. This CDR3 contains 15 residues. In germline, CDR1 is SNHLY, CDR2 FYNNEI. CDR3 sequence (DNA): TGTGCCAGCAGCGCCCAGCGGGTTACGACAGATACGCAGTATTTT. It translates to CASSAQRVTTDTQYF.

This chain connects TRBV28 to TRBJ1-2; 9 bases align to TRBD1. Per germline, CDR1 MDHEN and CDR2 SYDVKM. The CDR3 consists of 16 residues. Trimming at V came to 4 bases and at J to 3 bases, leaving 9 bases not matched to a gene. CDR3 in amino acids: CASSSLTGGNDYGYTF. CDR3 DNA sequence: TGTGCCAGCAGTTCCCTGACAGGGGGTAATGACTATGGCTACACCTTC.

The chain carries TRBV19 and TRBJ2-5, with D maybe TRBD2 (5 bases). This CDR3 contains 18 residues. V gave up 3 bases and J gave up 0 bases, with 20 bases separating them. Germline loops: CDR1 LNHDA, CDR2 SQIVND (reference sequence). The DNA of the CDR3 is TGTGCCAGTAGTATTTCTTTTGGCGGACTCAGGTACCAAGAGACCCAGTACTTC. This encodes CASSISFGGLRYQETQYF. Full variable domain (remainder filled in from reference TRBV19 and TRBJ2-5): DGGITQSPKYLFRKEGQNVTLSCEQNLNHDAMYWYRQDPGQGLRLIYYSQIVNDFQKGDIAEGYSVSREKKESFPLTVTSAQKNPTAFYLCASSISFGGLRYQETQYFGPGTRLLVL.

The CDR3 region has the DNA TGCGCCAGCAGCGAACTAGCGGGAGACGAGACCCAGTACTTC. Amino acids: CASSELAGDETQYF. J is TRBJ2-5 and V is TRBV4-1, with TRBD2 matching over 11 bases. The CDR3 spans 14 residues. CDR1 MGHRA and CDR2 YSYEKL come from the germline V gene. V lost 5 bases to trimming and J lost 5 bases; unmatched junction nucleotides: 4.

This clone was found once. The rearrangement joins TRBV19 to TRBJ2-7, with D tentatively TRBD1 (5 bases). The V end was cut by 2 bases, the J end by 1 base, with 9 bases between. The germline gives CDR1 LNHDA, CDR2 SQIVND (reference sequence). This CDR3 is 14 amino acids long. The DNA of the CDR3 is TGTGCCAGTAGTATACAGGGTCTGTCCTACGAGCAGTACTTC. Its translation is CASSIQGLSYEQYF.

The J gene is TRBJ2-2, the V gene TRBV5-5, with TRBD1 matching 8 bases. The germline V gene encodes CDR1 SGHKS and CDR2 YYEKEE (reference sequence). The length of the CDR3 is 16 residues. The V segment lost 5 bases and the J segment 6 bases; nucleotides outside the gene matches: 12. CDR3 in DNA: TGTGCCAGCAGTCCCCGGACAGGGACGTACGCCGGGGAGCTGTTTTTT. It specifies CASSPRTGTYAGELFF.

The chain joins TRBV5-1 to TRBJ2-3; 12 bases are shared with TRBD2. Per germline, CDR1 SGHRS and CDR2 YFSETQ. The CDR3 totals 17 residues. V trimming: 2 bases; J trimming: 1 base; junction bases outside the gene matches: 5. CDR3 residues: CASSLGTSGYGTDTQYF. CDR3 nucleotides: TGCGCCAGCAGCTTAGGGACTAGCGGGTATGGCACAGATACGCAGTATTTT.

J is TRBJ1-2 and V is TRBV10-3; D is perhaps TRBD1 (6 bases). This CDR3 comprises 14 residues. V dropped 7 bases and J dropped 1 base, with 13 bases sitting between them. The germline V gene has CDR1 ENHRY and CDR2 SYGVKD. This CDR3 reads CAINQQGVNYGYTF. In DNA, the CDR3 is TGTGCCATCAACCAACAGGGCGTTAACTATGGCTACACCTTC.

The chain uses TRBV5-4 and TRBJ2-7; D is unclear. Germline CDR1 reads SGHNT; CDR2 reads YYREEE (reference sequence). V was cut by 2 bases and J by 0 bases, with 6 bases left in between. The length of the CDR3 is 13 residues. CDR3 coding DNA: TGTGCCAGCAGCTTTGAGAGCTCCTACGAGCAGTACTTC. Its translation: CASSFESSYEQYF.